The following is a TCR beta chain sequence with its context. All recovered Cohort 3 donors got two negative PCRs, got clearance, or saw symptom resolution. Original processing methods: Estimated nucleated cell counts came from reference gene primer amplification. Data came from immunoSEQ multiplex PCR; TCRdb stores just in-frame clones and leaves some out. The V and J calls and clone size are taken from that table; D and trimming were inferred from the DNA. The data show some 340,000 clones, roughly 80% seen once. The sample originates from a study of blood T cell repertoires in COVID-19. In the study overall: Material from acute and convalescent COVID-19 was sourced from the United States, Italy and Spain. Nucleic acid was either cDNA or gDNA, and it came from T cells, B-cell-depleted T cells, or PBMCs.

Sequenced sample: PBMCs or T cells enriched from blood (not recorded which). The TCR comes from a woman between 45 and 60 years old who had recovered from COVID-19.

CDR3: CASSLLSGDTGELFF. CDR3 bases: TGTGCCAGCAGTTTGTTGTCGGGGGATACCGGGGAGCTGTTTTTT. This sequence joins TRBV6-2 or TRBV6-3 and TRBJ2-2; tentatively, D is TRBD2 (6 bases). Per germline, CDR1 MNHEY and CDR2 SVGEGT. This CDR3 is built from 15 residues. The germline V and J ends were trimmed by 4 bases and 5 bases, with 14 bases remaining between them.